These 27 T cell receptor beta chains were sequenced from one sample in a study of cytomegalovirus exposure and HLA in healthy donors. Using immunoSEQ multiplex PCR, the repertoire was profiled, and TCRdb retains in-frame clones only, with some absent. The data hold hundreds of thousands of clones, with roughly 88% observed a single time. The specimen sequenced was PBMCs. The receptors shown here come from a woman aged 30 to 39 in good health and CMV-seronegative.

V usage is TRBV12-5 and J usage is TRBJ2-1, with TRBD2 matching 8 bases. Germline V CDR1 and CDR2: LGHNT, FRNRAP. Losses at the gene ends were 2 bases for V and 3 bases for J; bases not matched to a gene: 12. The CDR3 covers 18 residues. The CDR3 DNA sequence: TGTGCTAGTGGTTTGACGATAACGAGCGGGAGTATCTACAATGAGCAGTTCTTC. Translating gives CASGLTITSGSIYNEQFF.

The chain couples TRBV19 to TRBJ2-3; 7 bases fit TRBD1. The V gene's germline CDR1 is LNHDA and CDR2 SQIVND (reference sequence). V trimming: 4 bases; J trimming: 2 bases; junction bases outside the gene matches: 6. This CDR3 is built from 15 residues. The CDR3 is CASSRDRLHTDTQYF. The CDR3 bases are TGTGCCAGTAGTAGGGACAGACTTCACACAGATACGCAGTATTTT. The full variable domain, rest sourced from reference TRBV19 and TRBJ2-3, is DGGITQSPKYLFRKEGQNVTLSCEQNLNHDAMYWYRQDPGQGLRLIYYSQIVNDFQKGDIAEGYSVSREKKESFPLTVTSAQKNPTAFYLCASSRDRLHTDTQYFGPGTRLTVL.

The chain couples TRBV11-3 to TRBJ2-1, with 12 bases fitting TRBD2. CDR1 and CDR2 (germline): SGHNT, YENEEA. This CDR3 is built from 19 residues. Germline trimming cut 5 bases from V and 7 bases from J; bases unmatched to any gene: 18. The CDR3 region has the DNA TGTGCCAGCAGCCCCGGAGGGACTAGCGGGCCACCGGCTCCAAATGAGCAGTTCTTC. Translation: CASSPGGTSGPPAPNEQFF.

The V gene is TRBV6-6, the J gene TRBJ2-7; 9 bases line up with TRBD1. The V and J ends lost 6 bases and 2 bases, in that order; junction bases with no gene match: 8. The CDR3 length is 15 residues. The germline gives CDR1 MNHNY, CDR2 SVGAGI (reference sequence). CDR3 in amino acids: CASRPQGAGTYEQYF. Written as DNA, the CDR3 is TGTGCCAGCAGACCACAGGGGGCAGGAACCTACGAGCAGTACTTC.

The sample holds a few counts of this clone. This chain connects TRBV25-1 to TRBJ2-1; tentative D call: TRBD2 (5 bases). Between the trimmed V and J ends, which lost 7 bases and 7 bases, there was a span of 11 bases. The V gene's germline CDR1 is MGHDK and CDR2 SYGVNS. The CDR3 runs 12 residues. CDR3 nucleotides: TGTGCCAGCACGGGATTTGTGAATGAGCAGTTCTTC. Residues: CASTGFVNEQFF.

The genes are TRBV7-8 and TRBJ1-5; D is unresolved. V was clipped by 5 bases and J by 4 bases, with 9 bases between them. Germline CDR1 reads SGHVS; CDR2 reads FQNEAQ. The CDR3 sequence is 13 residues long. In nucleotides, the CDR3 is TGTGCCAGCAGCCAAGACACGAATCAGCCCCAGCATTTT. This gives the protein CASSQDTNQPQHF.

CDR3 protein: CASSPDRGQDEQFF. CDR3 coding DNA: TGTGCCAGCAGCCCGGACAGGGGGCAAGATGAGCAGTTCTTC. This rearrangement joins TRBV9 to TRBJ2-1; TRBD1 agrees at 11 bases. In germline, CDR1 is SGDLS, CDR2 YYNGEE. The CDR3 contains 14 residues. Unmatched junction bases numbered 5, after V lost 4 bases and J lost 8 bases.

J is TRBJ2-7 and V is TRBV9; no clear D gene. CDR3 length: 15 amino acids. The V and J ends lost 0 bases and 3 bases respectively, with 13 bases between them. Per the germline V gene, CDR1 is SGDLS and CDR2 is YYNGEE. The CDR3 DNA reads TGTGCCAGCAGCGTAGCGTCCCTACCCAACTACGAGCAGTACTTC. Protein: CASSVASLPNYEQYF.

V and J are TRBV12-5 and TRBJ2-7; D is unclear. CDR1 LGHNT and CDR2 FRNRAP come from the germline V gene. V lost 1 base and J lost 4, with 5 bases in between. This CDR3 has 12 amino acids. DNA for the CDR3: TGTGCTAGTGGTTTGGACAAATACGAGCAGTACTTC. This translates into CASGLDKYEQYF.

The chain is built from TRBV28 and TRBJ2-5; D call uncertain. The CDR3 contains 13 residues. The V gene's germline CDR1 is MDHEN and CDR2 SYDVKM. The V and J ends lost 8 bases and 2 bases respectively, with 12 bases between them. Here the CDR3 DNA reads TGTGCCAGCCAGACCAGATTACAAGAGACCCAGTACTTC. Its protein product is CASQTRLQETQYF.

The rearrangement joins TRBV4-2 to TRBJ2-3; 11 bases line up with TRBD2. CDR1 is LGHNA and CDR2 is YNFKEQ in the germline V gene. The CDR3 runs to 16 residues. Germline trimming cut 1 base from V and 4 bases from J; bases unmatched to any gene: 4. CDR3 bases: TGTGCCAGCAGCCAAGCCGGGACTAGCGGTTCAGATACGCAGTATTTT. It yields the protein CASSQAGTSGSDTQYF.

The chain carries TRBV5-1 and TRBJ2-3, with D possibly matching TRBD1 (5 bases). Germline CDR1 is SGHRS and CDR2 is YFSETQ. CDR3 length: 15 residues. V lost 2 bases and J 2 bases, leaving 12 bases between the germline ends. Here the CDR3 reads CASSLAQGFTDTQYF. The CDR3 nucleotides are TGCGCCAGCAGCTTAGCCCAGGGATTCACAGATACGCAGTATTTT.

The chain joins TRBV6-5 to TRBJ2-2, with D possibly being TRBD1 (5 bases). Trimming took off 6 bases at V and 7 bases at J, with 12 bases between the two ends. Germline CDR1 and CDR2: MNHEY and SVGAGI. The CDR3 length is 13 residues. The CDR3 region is CASSPLRGGELFF. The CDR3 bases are TGTGCCAGCAGCCCTCTTAGGGGCGGGGAGCTGTTTTTT.

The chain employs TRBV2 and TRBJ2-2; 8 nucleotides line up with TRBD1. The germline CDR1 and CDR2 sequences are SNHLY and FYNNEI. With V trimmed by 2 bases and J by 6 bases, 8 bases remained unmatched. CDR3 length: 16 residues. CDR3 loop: CASSEQGAIFPGELFF. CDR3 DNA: TGTGCCAGCAGTGAACAGGGGGCGATATTCCCCGGGGAGCTGTTTTTT.

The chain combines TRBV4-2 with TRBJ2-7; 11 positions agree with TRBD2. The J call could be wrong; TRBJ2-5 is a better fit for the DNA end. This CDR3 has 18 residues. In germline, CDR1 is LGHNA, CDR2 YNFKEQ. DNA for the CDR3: TGTGCCAGCAGCCAAGAACTAGCGGGAGTTGGGGGCGGGGAGACCCAGTACTTC. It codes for CASSQELAGVGGGETQYF.

CDR3 loop: CASTRTDPLPDTQYF. DNA of the CDR3: TGCGCCAGCACCCGGACTGACCCTTTACCAGATACGCAGTATTTT. The rearrangement links TRBV5-1 to TRBJ2-3, with a tentative D call TRBD2 (5 bases). The CDR3 is 15 residues long. V dropped 6 bases and J dropped 4 bases, with 18 bases sitting between them. In germline, CDR1 is SGHRS, CDR2 YFSETQ.

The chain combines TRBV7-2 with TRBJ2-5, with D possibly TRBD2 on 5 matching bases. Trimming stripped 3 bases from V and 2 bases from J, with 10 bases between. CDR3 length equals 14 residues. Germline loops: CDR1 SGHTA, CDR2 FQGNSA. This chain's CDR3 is CASSLRLLQETQYF. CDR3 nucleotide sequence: TGTGCCAGCAGCTTGAGACTACTACAAGAGACCCAGTACTTC.

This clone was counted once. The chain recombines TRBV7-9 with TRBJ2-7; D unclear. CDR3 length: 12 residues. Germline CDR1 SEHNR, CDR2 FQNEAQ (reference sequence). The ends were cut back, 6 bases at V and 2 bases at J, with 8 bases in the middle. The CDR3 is CASSPRAYEQYF. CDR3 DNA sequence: TGTGCCAGCAGTCCTCGGGCCTACGAGCAGTACTTC.

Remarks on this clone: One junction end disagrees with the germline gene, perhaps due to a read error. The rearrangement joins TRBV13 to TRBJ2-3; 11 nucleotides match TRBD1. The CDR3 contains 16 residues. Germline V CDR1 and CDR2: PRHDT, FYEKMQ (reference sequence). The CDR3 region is CASSLGQGASTDTQYF. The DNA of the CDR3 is TGTGCCAGCAGCCTAGGACAGGGGGCGTCCACAGATACGCAGTATTTT.

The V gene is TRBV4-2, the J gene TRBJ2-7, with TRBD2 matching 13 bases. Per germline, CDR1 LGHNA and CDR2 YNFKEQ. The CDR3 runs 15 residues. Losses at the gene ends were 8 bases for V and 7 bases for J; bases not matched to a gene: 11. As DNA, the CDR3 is TGTGCCAGCGGGACTAGCGGGATAGGGGTCGGGGAGCAGTACTTC. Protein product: CASGTSGIGVGEQYF.

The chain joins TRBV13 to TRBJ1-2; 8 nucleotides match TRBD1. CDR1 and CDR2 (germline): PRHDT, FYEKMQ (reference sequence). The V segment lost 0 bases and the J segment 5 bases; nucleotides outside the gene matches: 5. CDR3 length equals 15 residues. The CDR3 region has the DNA TGTGCCAGCAGCTTAGGGGACAGGGAGGAATATGGCTACACCTTC. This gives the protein CASSLGDREEYGYTF.

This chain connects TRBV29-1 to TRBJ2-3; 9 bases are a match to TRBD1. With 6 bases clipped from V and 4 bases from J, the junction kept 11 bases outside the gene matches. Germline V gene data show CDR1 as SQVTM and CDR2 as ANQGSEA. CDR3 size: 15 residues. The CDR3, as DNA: TGCAGCGTCGATGGGACAGGGAAAGGGGCAGATACGCAGTATTTT. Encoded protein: CSVDGTGKGADTQYF.

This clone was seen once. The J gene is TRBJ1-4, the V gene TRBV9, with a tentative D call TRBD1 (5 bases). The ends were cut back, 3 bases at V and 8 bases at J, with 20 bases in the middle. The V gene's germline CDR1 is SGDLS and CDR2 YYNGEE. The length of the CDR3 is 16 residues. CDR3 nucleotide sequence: TGTGCCAGCAGCGCCGGGTCGGGTGGAAAGGGGGAAAAACTGTTTTTT. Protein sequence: CASSAGSGGKGEKLFF.

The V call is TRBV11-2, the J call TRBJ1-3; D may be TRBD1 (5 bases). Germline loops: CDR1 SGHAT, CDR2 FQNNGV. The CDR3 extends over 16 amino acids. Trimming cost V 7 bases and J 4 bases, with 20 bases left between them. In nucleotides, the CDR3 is TGTGCCAGCAACACCATTCGCAGGGAGGGCGGAAACACCATATATTTT. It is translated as CASNTIRREGGNTIYF. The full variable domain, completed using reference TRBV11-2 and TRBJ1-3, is EAGVAQSPRYKIIEKRQSVAFWCNPISGHATLYWYQQILGQGPKLLIQFQNNGVVDDSQLPKDRFSAERLKGVDSTLKIQPAKLEDSAVYLCASNTIRREGGNTIYFGEGSWLTVV.

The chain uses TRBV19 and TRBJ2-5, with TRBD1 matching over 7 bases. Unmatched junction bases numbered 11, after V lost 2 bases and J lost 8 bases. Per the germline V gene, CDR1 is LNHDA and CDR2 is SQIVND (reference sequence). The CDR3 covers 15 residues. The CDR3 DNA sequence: TGTGCCAGTAGTATACAGGCCCGACAGGGACGAACCCAGTACTTC. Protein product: CASSIQARQGRTQYF.

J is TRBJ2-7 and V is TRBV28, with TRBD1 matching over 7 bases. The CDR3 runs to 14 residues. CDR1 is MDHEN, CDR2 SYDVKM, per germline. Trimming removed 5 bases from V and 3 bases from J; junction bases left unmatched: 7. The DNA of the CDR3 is TGTGCCAGCAGTATACAGGGGTCCAGCTACGAGCAGTACTTC. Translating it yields CASSIQGSSYEQYF.

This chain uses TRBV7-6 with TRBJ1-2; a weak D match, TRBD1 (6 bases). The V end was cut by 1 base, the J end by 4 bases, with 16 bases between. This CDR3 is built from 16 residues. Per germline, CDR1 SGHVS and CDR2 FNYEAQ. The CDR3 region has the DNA TGTGCCAGCAGCTTAGTACGGGGTGGGGGCGGCTATGGCTACACCTTC. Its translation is CASSLVRGGGGYGYTF.